The sequence of this TCR beta chain was determined in a study of CD8 T cells in Susac syndrome. Findings and caveats of the study: An acknowledgment was made by the study that its TCR sequencing and HLA analysis involved relatively few individuals.

Between the trimmed V and J ends, which lost 3 bases and 6 bases, there was a span of 14 bases. Germline assignment: CDR1 KGHSH and CDR2 LQKENI. This CDR3 comprises 14 residues. Notes on this clonotype: The antigen remains unidentified.

Sequencing targeted TCR beta in blood CD8+ and CD4+ T cells. TEMRA cells were FACS-enriched and CD8+ and CD4+ T cells negatively isolated. RNA, at roughly 0.45 to 1 ug, was reverse transcribed with random hexamers. Amplification of TCR beta CDR3 by immunoSEQ multiplex PCR spanned 54 Vbeta and 13 Jbeta. TCRdb analysed the immunoSEQ multiplex PCR reads with MiXCR anew, one entry per CDR3 protein. The sample has fewer than 80,000 distinct CDR3 sequences; over 90% are singletons. The TCR comes from a human donor in good health. The V and J genes are TRBV18 and TRBJ1-2; no definite D call. The specimen was CD8+ T cells from PBMCs. CDR3 coding DNA: TGTGCCAGCTCACCGCTCGACATTCGGGATGGCTACACCTTC. Translation: CASSPLDIRDGYTF.